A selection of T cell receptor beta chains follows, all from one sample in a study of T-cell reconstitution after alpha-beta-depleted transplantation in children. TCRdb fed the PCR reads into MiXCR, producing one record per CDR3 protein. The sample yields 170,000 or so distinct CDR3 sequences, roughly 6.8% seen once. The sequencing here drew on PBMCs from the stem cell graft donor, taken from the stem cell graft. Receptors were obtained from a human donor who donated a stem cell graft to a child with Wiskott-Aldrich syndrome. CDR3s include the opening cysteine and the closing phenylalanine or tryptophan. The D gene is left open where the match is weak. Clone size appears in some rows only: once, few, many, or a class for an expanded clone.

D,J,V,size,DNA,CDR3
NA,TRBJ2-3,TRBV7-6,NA,TGTGCCAGCAGCCCCGGGGGCACCCCGGGCACAGATACGCAGTATTTT,CASSPGGTPGTDTQYF
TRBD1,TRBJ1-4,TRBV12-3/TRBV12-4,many,TGTGCCAGCAGTACGACGGGACAGGAAAAACTGTTTTTT,CASSTTGQEKLFF
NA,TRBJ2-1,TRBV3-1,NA,TGTGCCACCACCCAAGACGGAGTCAGTCTAAGATCCTACAATGAGCAGTTCTTC,CATTQDGVSLRSYNEQFF
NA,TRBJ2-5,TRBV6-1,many,TGTGCCAGCAGCGTCGAAGGTCGGGTTCAAGAGACCCAGTACTTC,CASSVEGRVQETQYF
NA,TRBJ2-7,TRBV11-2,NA,TGTGCCAGCACCCCTTTTGACCACAGGTTTGAGCAGTACTTC,CASTPFDHRFEQYF
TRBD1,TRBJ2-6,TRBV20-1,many,TGCAGTGCTAGTACGACAGGGCTCGCTGGGGCCAACGTCCTGACTTTC,CSASTTGLAGANVLTF
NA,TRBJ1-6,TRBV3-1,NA,TGTGCCAGCTCCAAAGACCATAGAGGGGGTTTCGGATCACCCCTCCACTTT,CASSKDHRGGFGSPLHF
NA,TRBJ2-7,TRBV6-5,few,TGTGCCAGCAGTGTACTGACAGGCTCGAGCTCCTACGAGCAGTACTTC,CASSVLTGSSSYEQYF
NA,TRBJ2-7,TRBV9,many,TGTGCCAGCAGCGTTAATACAGGGGAGGCCTCCTACGAGCAGTACTTC,CASSVNTGEASYEQYF
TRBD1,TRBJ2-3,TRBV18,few,TGTGCCAGCCTTGCTTCCGGGACAGGGGAAGATACGCAGTATTTT,CASLASGTGEDTQYF
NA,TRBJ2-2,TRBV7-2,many,TGTGCCAGCAGCTTCAACACACGGGAGCTGTTTTTT,CASSFNTRELFF
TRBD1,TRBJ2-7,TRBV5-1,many,TGCGCCAGCAGCTTCTTGGAACAGGGGCGTCACGAGCAGTACTTC,CASSFLEQGRHEQYF
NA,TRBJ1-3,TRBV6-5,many,TGTGCCACCTTTTCGGTGGGGTTGTCTGGAAACACCATATATTTT,CATFSVGLSGNTIYF
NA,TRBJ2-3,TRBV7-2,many,TGTGCCAGCAGCCAATACTCAAACACAGATACGCAGTATTTT,CASSQYSNTDTQYF
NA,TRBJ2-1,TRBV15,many,TGTGCCACCAGCTCCGGACCTTCCTACAATGAGCAGTTCTTC,CATSSGPSYNEQFF
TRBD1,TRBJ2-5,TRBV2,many,TGTGCCAGCAGATGGGACAGACAAGAGACCCAGTACTTC,CASRWDRQETQYF
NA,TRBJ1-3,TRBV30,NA,TGTGCCTGGAGGGACTCTGGAAACACCATATATTTT,CAWRDSGNTIYF
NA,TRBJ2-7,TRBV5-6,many,TGTGCCAGCAGCTTCTTTCAGGAGAGCGAGCAGTACTTC,CASSFFQESEQYF
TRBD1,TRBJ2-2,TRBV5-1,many,TGCGCCAGCAGTGGGACAGCGTCCGGGGAGCTGTTTTTT,CASSGTASGELFF
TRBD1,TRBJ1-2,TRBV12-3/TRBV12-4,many,TGTGCCAGCAGCAAAACGGGACAGGGAGTCTATGGCTACACCTTC,CASSKTGQGVYGYTF
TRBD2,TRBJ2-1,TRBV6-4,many,TGTGCCAGCAGCCGACTCTTTGATAGCGGGAGAGGATGGGGAAATGAGCAGTTCTTC,CASSRLFDSGRGWGNEQFF
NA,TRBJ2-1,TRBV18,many,TGTGCCAGCTCACCCACGGGAAAAAATGAGCAGTTCTTC,CASSPTGKNEQFF
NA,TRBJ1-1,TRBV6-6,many,TGTGCCAGCATTTGGATCTCGAGGGGGGTAAGAACTGAAGCTTTCTTT,CASIWISRGVRTEAFF
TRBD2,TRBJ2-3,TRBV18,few,TGTGCCAGCTCACCGCTAGCGGGAAGAAGCACAGATACGCAGTATTTT,CASSPLAGRSTDTQYF
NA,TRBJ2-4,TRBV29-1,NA,TGCAGCGTAGGGGGTATGACAGGAGCAAATCAAAACATTCAGTACTTC,CSVGGMTGANQNIQYF
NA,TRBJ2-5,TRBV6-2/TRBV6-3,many,TGTGCCAGCAGTTACACGCATAGCGGAGAAGAGACCCAGTACTTC,CASSYTHSGEETQYF
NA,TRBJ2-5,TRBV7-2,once,TGTGCCAGCAGCCAGACTTCAGAGACCCAGTACTTC,CASSQTSETQYF
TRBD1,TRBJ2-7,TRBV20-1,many,TGCAGTGCATCCCGGACAGGGGGCTATTACGAGCAGTACTTC,CSASRTGGYYEQYF
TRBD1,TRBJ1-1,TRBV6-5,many,TGTGCCAGCAGTTGCGGGGACAGGGCGATCTGCGCTGAAGCTTTCTTT,CASSCGDRAICAEAFF
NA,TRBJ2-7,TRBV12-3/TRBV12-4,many,TGTGCCAGCAGTTTATGTCTAGGGACTTTCTTGTGTTCCTACGAGCAGTACTTC,CASSLCLGTFLCSYEQYF
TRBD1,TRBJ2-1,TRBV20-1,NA,TGCAGTGCTAATAAACCGGGACAGGGGGCATATGAGCAGTTCTTC,CSANKPGQGAYEQFF
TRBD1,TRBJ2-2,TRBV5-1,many,TGCGCCAGCAGCTGGACGACAGGGGGTACCACCGGGGAGCTGTTTTTT,CASSWTTGGTTGELFF
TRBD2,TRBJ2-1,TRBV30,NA,TGTGCCTGGAGCGATCGGGGGGGTGAGCAGTTCTTC,CAWSDRGGEQFF
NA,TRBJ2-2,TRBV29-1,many,TGCAGCGGTGGACAGCCGGCCGGGGAGCTGTTTTTT,CSGGQPAGELFF
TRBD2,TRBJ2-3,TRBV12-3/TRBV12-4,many,TGTGCCAGCAGTGCTAGCGGGGGGGCCAGGGATACGCAGTATTTT,CASSASGGARDTQYF
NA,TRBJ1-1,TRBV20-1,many,TGCAGTATCTCCCCGGTGAACACTGAAGCTTTCTTT,CSISPVNTEAFF
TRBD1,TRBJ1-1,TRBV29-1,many,TGCAGCGTTGAAAGGACAGGGATCGCTTTCTTT,CSVERTGIAFF
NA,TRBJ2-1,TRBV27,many,TGTGCCAGCACGTCGAGTCCCTACAATGAGCAGTTCTTC,CASTSSPYNEQFF
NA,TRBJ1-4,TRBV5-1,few,TGCGCCAGCAGCCCGGTGGGGGGAGCTAATGAAAAACTGTTTTTT,CASSPVGGANEKLFF
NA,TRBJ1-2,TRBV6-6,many,TGTGCCAGCAGTCACGGATACTATGGCTACACCTTC,CASSHGYYGYTF
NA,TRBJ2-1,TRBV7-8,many,TGTGCCAGCAGCTGGACAGACAACAATGAGCAGTTCTTC,CASSWTDNNEQFF
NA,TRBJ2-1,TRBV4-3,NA,TGCGCCAGCAGCCAAGAGAGAGCACGAGCCAATGAGCAGTTCTTC,CASSQERARANEQFF
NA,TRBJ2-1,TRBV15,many,TGTGCCACCAGCCCGTATGACCCAGGAGTACATGAGCAGTTCTTC,CATSPYDPGVHEQFF
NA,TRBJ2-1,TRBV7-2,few,TGTGCCAGCACTATGGGTCAGTCCTACAATGAGCAGTTCTTC,CASTMGQSYNEQFF
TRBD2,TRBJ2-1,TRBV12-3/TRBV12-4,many,TGTGCCAGCAGTTTAATAGCGGGGGGTTACAATGAGCAGTTCTTC,CASSLIAGGYNEQFF
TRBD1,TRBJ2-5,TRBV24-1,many,TGTGCCACCAGTGGGGCAAGACAGGGCCTCGGGGCCCAGTACTTC,CATSGARQGLGAQYF
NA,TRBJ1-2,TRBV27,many,TGTGCCAGCAGTTTATCGCGGGAAGGGGTAGTGAGAGGCTACACCTTC,CASSLSREGVVRGYTF
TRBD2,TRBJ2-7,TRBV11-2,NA,TGTGCCAGCAGCTTGCGGGGGACTAGGATCAGCGTCTACGAGCAGTACTTC,CASSLRGTRISVYEQYF
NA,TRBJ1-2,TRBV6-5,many,TGTGCCACTCGGCGGGGAGGCTACACCTTC,CATRRGGYTF
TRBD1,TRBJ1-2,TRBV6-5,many,TGTGCCAGCAGCCTAGGGACAGCTTATGGCTACACCTTC,CASSLGTAYGYTF
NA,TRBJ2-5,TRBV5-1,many,TGCGCCAGCAGCTTGGGGCTATCTACCGAGACCCAGTACTTC,CASSLGLSTETQYF
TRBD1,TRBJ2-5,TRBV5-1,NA,TGCGCCAGCAGCATAGGGACAGGGGGCGCAGAGACCCAGTACTTC,CASSIGTGGAETQYF
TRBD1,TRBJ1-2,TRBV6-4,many,TGTGCCAGCAGCGCGGGACAGGGGAATGGCTACACCTTC,CASSAGQGNGYTF
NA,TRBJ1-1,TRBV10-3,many,TGTGCCATCCACTCAGGGTACATGAACACTGAAGCTTTCTTT,CAIHSGYMNTEAFF
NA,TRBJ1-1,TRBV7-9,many,TGTGCCAGCAGCGCCGGACAGAACATGAACACTGAAGCTTTCTTT,CASSAGQNMNTEAFF
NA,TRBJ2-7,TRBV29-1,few,TGCAGCGTTGAATCGGGAGCGGAGCAGTACTTC,CSVESGAEQYF
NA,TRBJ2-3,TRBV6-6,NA,TGTGCCAGCAGATCTGGGGCAGATACGCAGTATTTT,CASRSGADTQYF
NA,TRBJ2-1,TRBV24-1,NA,TGTGCCACCAGTCTCGACCGGACTCCCAATGAGCAGTTCTTC,CATSLDRTPNEQFF
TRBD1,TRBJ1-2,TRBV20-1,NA,TGCAGTGCTAGAGATACCTCCCGACAGGGGCTGAGTGGCTACACCTTC,CSARDTSRQGLSGYTF